The 29 T cell receptor beta chains reported below all come from one sample, sequenced in a study of blood T cell repertoires in COVID-19. Here immunoSEQ multiplex PCR was the method, and the copy in TCRdb shows in-frame clones only, minus some. The sample carries 250,000 or so clones, 75% to 90% recorded once. Sequencing was carried out using peripheral blood. These receptors all come from a woman in her thirties or forties who had recovered from COVID-19.

The chain couples TRBV7-2 to TRBJ1-3; 9 bases line up with TRBD1. The CDR3 sequence is 15 residues long. CDR1 and CDR2 from the germline V gene are SGHTA and FQGNSA. The trim removed 5 bases at V and 4 bases at J, leaving 6 bases unmatched. In DNA form, the CDR3 reads TGTGCCAGCAGCACAGGGGGCCTGGGGGGAAACACCATATATTTT. It is translated as CASSTGGLGGNTIYF.

The genes are TRBV6-5 and TRBJ2-5; the D gene is possibly TRBD2 (7 bases). The V and J ends lost 6 bases and 2 bases respectively, with 10 bases between them. This CDR3 is 13 amino acids long. Germline CDR1 MNHEY, CDR2 SVGAGI. The CDR3 sequence is CASRGGQQETQYF. As DNA, the CDR3 is TGTGCCAGCAGGGGGGGGCAGCAAGAGACCCAGTACTTC.

The V call is TRBV6-1, the J call TRBJ2-5; TRBD1 matches at 8 bases. V shed 3 bases, J shed 1 base, and the junction held 4 bases outside the gene matches. CDR3 size: 15 residues. Looked up from germline, CDR1 is MNHNS and CDR2 is SASEGT. The CDR3 DNA reads TGTGCCAGCAGTGACCTAGGGACAGGCCAAGAGACCCAGTACTTC. The encoded protein is CASSDLGTGQETQYF.

The V call is TRBV18, the J call TRBJ2-5; TRBD1 might be the D (5 bases). Germline V gives CDR1 KGHSH, CDR2 LQKENI. CDR3 size: 15 residues. V dropped 4 bases and J dropped 5 bases, with 17 bases sitting between them. The DNA for the CDR3 is TGTGCCAGCTCACGTTCTGGGGCAGGGTACGAGACCCAGTACTTC. Translating gives CASSRSGAGYETQYF.

This chain links TRBV7-8 with TRBJ2-7, with TRBD1 as a possible D gene (5 bases). The germline V gene encodes CDR1 SGHVS and CDR2 FQNEAQ. The CDR3 sequence is 13 residues long. V was shortened by 5 bases and J by 3 bases, with 11 bases between the two germline ends. The CDR3 sequence: CASSRVTGYEQYF. The CDR3 DNA reads as TGTGCCAGCAGCCGGGTCACAGGCTACGAGCAGTACTTC.

V is TRBV24-1 and J is TRBJ1-4; D is possibly TRBD1 (5 bases). Looked up from germline, CDR1 is KGHDR and CDR2 is SFDVKD. Trimming took 6 bases from V and 0 from J, leaving 10 bases between them. The CDR3 has 15 amino acids. The CDR3 is CATSRRGATNEKLFF. In DNA form, the CDR3 reads TGTGCCACCAGTAGAAGGGGTGCAACTAATGAAAAACTGTTTTTT.

The rearrangement uses TRBV5-1 and TRBJ1-2, with D possibly matching TRBD1 (6 bases). Deletions cut 0 bases from V and 2 bases from J, with 17 bases between. The CDR3 is made up of 17 amino acids. Looked up from germline, CDR1 is SGHRS and CDR2 is YFSETQ. The CDR3 DNA reads TGCGCCAGCAGCTTGGCCGCAGGGGCCGGCCGAAACTATGGCTACACCTTC. It yields the protein CASSLAAGAGRNYGYTF.

This chain joins TRBV13 and TRBJ1-2; D possibly corresponds to TRBD1 (6 bases). The germline gives CDR1 PRHDT, CDR2 FYEKMQ (reference sequence). This CDR3 has 15 residues. Trimming removed 5 bases from V and 4 bases from J, with 17 bases in between. The CDR3 sequence is CASSQSQGIVYGYTF. CDR3 nucleotide sequence: TGTGCCAGCAGCCAATCCCAGGGGATCGTCTATGGCTACACCTTC.

The genes are TRBV6-5 and TRBJ1-2; TRBD1 agrees at 9 bases. The CDR3 loop spans 14 amino acids. The V gene end was trimmed by 5 bases and the J gene end by 5 bases; junction bases not matched to a gene: 6. Germline-derived CDR1 and CDR2 are MNHEY and SVGAGI. CDR3 protein: CASSPYRGPYGYTF. CDR3 in DNA: TGTGCCAGCAGTCCTTACAGGGGGCCATATGGCTACACCTTC.

The gene calls are TRBV13 and TRBJ1-2; 8 nucleotides align to TRBD1. J was trimmed by 4 bases and V by 5 bases; bases with no gene match: 9. Germline V gene data show CDR1 as PRHDT and CDR2 as FYEKMQ (reference sequence). The CDR3 is 15 amino acids. The CDR3 DNA reads TGTGCCAGCAGCCCCTCCCGGGACAGGCGCTATGGCTACACCTTC. Translation gives CASSPSRDRRYGYTF.

The rearrangement links TRBV6-5 to TRBJ2-2; D gene unclear. CDR1 is MNHEY, CDR2 SVGAGI, per germline. The CDR3 sequence is 15 residues long. The ends were cut back, 6 bases at V and 6 bases at J, with 17 bases in the middle. The CDR3 sequence is CASRKDWLVAGELFF. The CDR3 DNA follows: TGTGCCAGCAGGAAAGACTGGCTGGTCGCCGGGGAGCTGTTTTTT.

Only one count was recorded for this clone. The chain combines TRBV9 with TRBJ1-4, with 8 bases aligning to TRBD1. After removal of 0 bases from V and 3 bases from J, the junction contained 1 base not matched to a gene. The CDR3 runs 15 residues. In germline, CDR1 is SGDLS, CDR2 YYNGEE. CDR3 loop: CASSVEGQANEKLFF. The CDR3 region has the DNA TGTGCCAGCAGCGTAGAGGGACAGGCTAATGAAAAACTGTTTTTT.

The chain has TRBV2 and TRBJ1-1, with D maybe TRBD1 (6 bases). This CDR3 contains 14 residues. V was pared by 1 base and J by 11 bases, with 17 bases between. Germline CDR1 SNHLY, CDR2 FYNNEI. The CDR3 nucleotides are TGTGCCAGCAGTGAAGAAAGGGGGAAAAGGATGGCTTTCTTT. Protein: CASSEERGKRMAFF.

V and J are TRBV6-2 or TRBV6-3 and TRBJ1-1, with D maybe TRBD1 (5 bases). The CDR3 totals 14 residues. Trimming shortened V by 5 bases and J by 4 bases, and 14 bases separated the two germline ends. In germline, CDR1 is MNHEY, CDR2 SVGEGT. CDR3 in amino acids: CASSTRTSGTEAFF. The CDR3 nucleotides read TGTGCCAGCAGTACCCGGACATCCGGCACTGAAGCTTTCTTT.

This clone was counted between two and nine times. This rearrangement joins TRBV2 to TRBJ1-1; 7 positions agree with TRBD1. The V gene's germline CDR1 is SNHLY and CDR2 FYNNEI. The V and J ends lost 9 bases and 8 bases, in that order; junction bases with no gene match: 12. There are 13 residues in the CDR3. Written as DNA, the CDR3 is TGTGCCAGTTCTTGGACAGGCCTGAGAGAAGCTTTCTTT. Encoded protein: CASSWTGLREAFF.

This clone showed up just once. CDR3 sequence: CASSKYLAGGNQETQYF. The CDR3 coding sequence is TGTGCCAGTAGTAAATACTTAGCGGGGGGTAACCAAGAGACCCAGTACTTC. This rearrangement joins TRBV19 to TRBJ2-5, with 10 bases lining up with TRBD2. The V gene's germline CDR1 is LNHDA and CDR2 SQIVND (reference sequence). With 4 bases clipped from V and 0 bases from J, the junction kept 8 bases outside the gene matches. The CDR3 has 17 amino acids.

CDR3 sequence (DNA): TGTGCCAGCAGCGTAGTCGGGACTAGCGGCGAGCAGTACTTC. It specifies CASSVVGTSGEQYF. V and J are TRBV9 and TRBJ2-7; 11 nucleotides align to TRBD2. Per the germline V gene, CDR1 is SGDLS and CDR2 is YYNGEE. V gave up 0 bases and J gave up 6 bases; unmatched junction bases: 2. This CDR3 comprises 14 residues.

This clone has a count of ten or more. This chain uses TRBV6-5 with TRBJ1-2; D may be TRBD1 (5 bases). Germline assignment: CDR1 MNHEY and CDR2 SVGAGI. Trimming removed 5 bases from V and 4 bases from J, with 17 bases in between. The CDR3 loop spans 15 amino acids. The CDR3 bases are TGTGCCAGCAGTCTCCACAGGTCCGGCGGCTATGGCTACACCTTC. It specifies CASSLHRSGGYGYTF.

The gene calls are TRBV7-2 and TRBJ1-1, with 7 bases matching TRBD1. The CDR3 covers 14 residues. The germline gives CDR1 SGHTA, CDR2 FQGNSA. With V trimmed by 4 bases and J by 0 bases, 2 bases remained unmatched. CDR3 sequence: CASSSRGLNTEAFF. The CDR3 DNA follows: TGTGCCAGCAGCTCGAGGGGGCTGAACACTGAAGCTTTCTTT.

On this clone: The same CDR3 arises from other DNA sequences in this sample as well. The chain combines TRBV5-1 with TRBJ1-2, with 7 bases aligning to TRBD1. V dropped 3 bases and J dropped 2; count of bases not matched to a gene: 4. Germline V gene data show CDR1 as SGHRS and CDR2 as YFSETQ. The CDR3 extends over 14 amino acids. CDR3 DNA sequence: TGCGCCAGCAGCTCGGGACAGCCCAACTATGGCTACACCTTC. Translating gives CASSSGQPNYGYTF.

This clone came up a few times. The V gene is TRBV2, the J gene TRBJ1-6; 7 positions match TRBD1. Germline V lookup: CDR1 SNHLY, CDR2 FYNNEI. V was pared by 9 bases and J by 4 bases, with 6 bases of the junction left unmatched. The CDR3 covers 14 residues. The CDR3 reads CARGGTVYNSPLHF. In DNA form, the CDR3 reads TGTGCCAGAGGAGGGACAGTTTATAATTCACCCCTCCACTTT.

The rearrangement links TRBV4-3 to TRBJ2-5; possibly TRBD2 for D (7 bases). The CDR3 length is 20 residues. The germline gives CDR1 LGHNA, CDR2 YSLEER. The V end lost 0 bases, the J end lost 1 base, and 24 bases lay between the germline ends. This CDR3 is CASSQDHGGGRWGPQETQYF. CDR3 DNA sequence: TGCGCCAGCAGCCAAGATCATGGCGGGGGCCGGTGGGGGCCCCAAGAGACCCAGTACTTC.

This clone was detected only a few times. The V call is TRBV18, the J call TRBJ1-2, with 7 bases that match TRBD1. The J segment lost 0 bases and the V segment lost 2 bases, leaving 12 bases of the junction unmatched. In germline, CDR1 is KGHSH, CDR2 LQKENI. This CDR3 spans 18 amino acids. CDR3 protein: CASSPIPGQSDSNYGYTF. CDR3 sequence (DNA): TGTGCCAGCTCACCAATCCCGGGACAGAGCGACTCTAACTATGGCTACACCTTC. The entire variable domain, with the rest obtained from reference TRBV18 and TRBJ1-2, is as follows: NAGVMQNPRHLVRRRGQEARLRCSPMKGHSHVYWYRQLPEEGLKFMVYLQKENIIDESGMPKERFSAEFPKEGPSILRIQQVVRGDSAAYFCASSPIPGQSDSNYGYTFGSGTRLTVV.

The chain uses TRBV6-2 or TRBV6-3 and TRBJ1-5; D unresolved. Germline V CDR1 and CDR2: MNHEY, SVGEGT. Trimming shortened V by 6 bases and J by 7 bases, and 22 bases separated the two germline ends. The CDR3 has 16 amino acids. CDR3 region: CASSHVRHSRRQPQHF. In DNA form, the CDR3 reads TGTGCCAGCAGCCACGTTCGACACTCGAGGAGGCAGCCCCAGCATTTT.

The chain carries TRBV27 and TRBJ2-1, with 14 positions matching TRBD2. Germline lookup yields CDR1 MNHEY and CDR2 SMNVEV (reference sequence). V lost 1 base and J lost 9; bases outside the gene matches: 5. This CDR3 spans 16 amino acids. The CDR3 region is CASSLYGTSGGLEQFF. DNA of the CDR3: TGTGCCAGCAGTTTATATGGGACTAGCGGGGGCCTTGAGCAGTTCTTC.

This sequence joins TRBV2 and TRBJ2-5, with TRBD1 matching over 7 bases. The CDR3 has 14 residues. CDR1 and CDR2 from the germline V gene are SNHLY and FYNNEI. V lost 3 bases and J lost 6; bases outside the gene matches: 7. CDR3 sequence (DNA): TGTGCCAGCAGTGATCCAGGGGGTCTGAAGACCCAGTACTTC. The encoded protein is CASSDPGGLKTQYF.

The rearrangement joins TRBV4-3 to TRBJ1-2, with 8 bases lining up with TRBD1. V lost 1 base, J lost 4 bases, and 8 bases stayed unmatched. CDR1 and CDR2 (germline): LGHNA, YSLEER. This CDR3 spans 16 amino acids. DNA for the CDR3: TGCGCCAGCAGCCAAGGGGTTAACAGGGGGGTCTATGGCTACACCTTC. Protein sequence: CASSQGVNRGVYGYTF.

The CDR3 is CASSPWDRVGEKLFF. The CDR3 DNA sequence: TGTGCCAGCTCACCGTGGGACAGGGTAGGGGAAAAACTGTTTTTT. The J gene is TRBJ1-4, the V gene TRBV18; 9 positions match TRBD1. CDR3 length: 15 residues. V dropped 3 bases and J dropped 8; count of bases not matched to a gene: 7. Germline V gene data show CDR1 as KGHSH and CDR2 as LQKENI.

This clone was seen only once. The chain couples TRBV5-1 to TRBJ1-1; weak D call: TRBD1 (6 bases). The V and J ends lost 0 bases and 3 bases respectively, with 9 bases between them. CDR1 SGHRS and CDR2 YFSETQ come from the germline V gene. CDR3 length: 14 residues. This CDR3 reads CASSLVHRDTEAFF. CDR3 bases: TGCGCCAGCAGCTTGGTCCACAGGGACACTGAAGCTTTCTTT.